This T cell receptor beta chain is drawn from a study of blood T cell repertoires in COVID-19. Study as a whole: Acute and convalescent COVID-19 specimens originated in the United States, Italy and Spain. In each case, the material was cDNA or gDNA derived from T cells, B-cell-depleted T cells, or PBMCs.

As processed by the authors: Estimates of nucleated cell counts were drawn from the amplification of reference gene primers. The data were produced by immunoSEQ multiplex PCR, yet TCRdb's version contains in-frame clones alone and is incomplete. The V and J calls and clone size were taken over from that table, and D and trimming were inferred from the DNA. Here the sample spans 150,000 to 200,000 clones, roughly 82% being singletons. The participants were between about 18 and 90 years old and came from under 25 US areas. The TCR originated in a woman aged 60-70 years with acute COVID-19. The sequencing sample was made of PBMCs or T cells enriched from blood (not recorded which).

The CDR3 DNA reads as TGTGCCAGCTCACGACAGGGGCACACTGAAGCTTTCTTT. Its translation is CASSRQGHTEAFF. This chain uses TRBV18 with TRBJ1-1; 8 bases line up with TRBD1. Trimming cost V 4 bases and J 3 bases; bases outside gene matches: 1. The CDR3 covers 13 residues. CDR1 is KGHSH, CDR2 LQKENI, per germline.